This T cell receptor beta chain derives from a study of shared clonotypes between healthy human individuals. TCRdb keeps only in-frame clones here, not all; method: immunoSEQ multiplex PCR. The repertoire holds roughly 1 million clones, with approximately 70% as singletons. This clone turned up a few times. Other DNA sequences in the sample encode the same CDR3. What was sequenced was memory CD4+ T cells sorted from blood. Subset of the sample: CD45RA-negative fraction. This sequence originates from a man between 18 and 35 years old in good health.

This CDR3 reads CATGGGATNEKLFF. The DNA for the CDR3 is TGTGCCACCGGCGGGGGCGCAACTAATGAAAAACTGTTTTTT. The chain couples TRBV10-3 to TRBJ1-4; weak D call: TRBD1 (6 bases). The CDR3 length is 14 residues. The V gene's germline CDR1 is ENHRY and CDR2 SYGVKD. The V end was cut by 10 bases, the J end by 0 bases, with 12 bases between.